What follows describes a single T cell receptor (beta chain). Other DNA sequences in the same sample also yield this CDR3. The sample originates from a study of blood T cell repertoires in COVID-19. Assay: immunoSEQ multiplex PCR; the TCRdb copy retains only in-frame clones and omits some. This table holds around 250,000 clones, around nine tenths found once. The CDR3 spans 13 residues. V gave up 5 bases and J gave up 4 bases, with 9 bases separating them. CDR1 is LNHDA and CDR2 is SQIVND in the germline V gene (reference sequence). J is TRBJ1-5 and V is TRBV19; D might be TRBD1 (5 bases). This sequence was found in a man in his forties or fifties with active or convalescent COVID-19. Sequencing was done on a sample of peripheral blood. The CDR3, as DNA: TGTGCCAGTAGTTCCGGGGGGAATCAGCCCCAGCATTTT. It codes for CASSSGGNQPQHF.